Each of the 23 T cell receptor beta chains below was sequenced from the same sample in a study of cytomegalovirus exposure and HLA in healthy donors. Primers: 60 Vbeta forward and 13 Jbeta reverse. The repertoire was sequenced with immunoSEQ multiplex PCR; TCRdb's copy has only in-frame clones and lacks some. The sample contains approximately 170,000 clones, approximately 84% of which appear only once. Specimen: PBMCs. These TCRs come from a woman in her thirties or forties in good health and CMV-seropositive.

The chain has TRBV6-5 and TRBJ1-1, with no clear D. CDR1 is MNHEY and CDR2 is SVGAGI in the germline V gene. V lost 6 bases and J 4 bases, leaving 12 bases between the germline ends. CDR3 length: 13 residues. The CDR3 loop reads CASRESGGTEAFF. CDR3 DNA sequence: TGTGCCAGCAGGGAAAGCGGTGGCACTGAAGCTTTCTTT.

The chain has TRBV14 and TRBJ1-2; D is ambiguous. V dropped 1 base and J dropped 4 bases, with 7 bases sitting between them. Germline V gives CDR1 SGHDN, CDR2 FVKESK. CDR3 size: 13 residues. The CDR3 is CASSQVLSYGYTF. The CDR3 DNA is TGTGCCAGCAGCCAAGTGCTCAGCTATGGCTACACCTTC.

This clone was counted a single time. V and J are TRBV4-3 and TRBJ2-2; 9 bases map to TRBD1. This CDR3 has 18 residues. Trimming cost V 0 bases and J 5 bases; bases outside gene matches: 10. Germline V lookup: CDR1 LGHNA, CDR2 YSLEER. The CDR3 protein is CASSQDWGTGQLTGELFF. For the CDR3, the DNA is TGCGCCAGCAGCCAAGATTGGGGGACAGGGCAGCTTACCGGGGAGCTGTTTTTT.

This chain links TRBV18 with TRBJ1-6, with 7 bases lining up with TRBD1. The CDR3 contains 14 residues. CDR1 is KGHSH, CDR2 LQKENI, per germline. Unmatched junction bases numbered 5, after V lost 6 bases and J lost 6 bases. DNA of the CDR3: TGTGCCAGCTCTACAGGGGAAGTTAATTCACCCCTCCACTTT. Its protein is CASSTGEVNSPLHF.

This clone was seen only once. The chain links TRBV7-9 to TRBJ2-1; 9 nucleotides match TRBD2. This CDR3 is built from 18 residues. Germline CDR1 and CDR2: SEHNR and FQNEAQ (reference sequence). V shed 1 base and J 5 bases; nucleotides not matched to a gene: 12. This chain's CDR3 is CASSLVFSLAGPNNEQFF. The CDR3 bases are TGTGCCAGCAGCTTAGTTTTTTCGCTAGCGGGGCCGAACAATGAGCAGTTCTTC.

This sequence joins TRBV6-5 and TRBJ1-2; D unresolved. The CDR3 is made up of 13 amino acids. The germline V and J ends were trimmed by 5 bases and 0 bases, with 7 bases remaining between them. Germline CDR1 MNHEY, CDR2 SVGAGI. CDR3 nucleotides: TGTGCCAGCAGTGAGGGTGCTAACTATGGCTACACCTTC. This gives the protein CASSEGANYGYTF.

The chain recombines TRBV7-8 with TRBJ1-6; 7 bases map to TRBD1. The trim removed 2 bases at V and 8 bases at J, leaving 6 bases unmatched. Germline V lookup: CDR1 SGHVS, CDR2 FQNEAQ. The CDR3 covers 15 residues. The CDR3 nucleotides are TGTGCCAGCAGCTTAATCTGGACAGGTTATTCACCCCTCCACTTT. Its protein is CASSLIWTGYSPLHF.

The CDR3, as DNA: TGTGCCAGCCGGGGGACAGGGGGGGACACCGGGGAGCTGTTTTTT. Translation: CASRGTGGDTGELFF. V usage is TRBV6-6 and J usage is TRBJ2-2, with 11 bases that match TRBD1. Trimming at V came to 8 bases and at J to 3 bases, leaving 5 bases not matched to a gene. Per germline, CDR1 MNHNY and CDR2 SVGAGI (reference sequence). The CDR3 covers 15 residues.

This rearrangement joins TRBV12-2 to TRBJ2-3; TRBD1, the table's D call, was not compared with the DNA. TRBV12-2 counts as a pseudogene. The CDR3 is 18 amino acids. The chain's CDR3 is CASRLKQGLELGTDTQYF. The CDR3 DNA sequence: TGTGCAAGTCGCTTAAAACAGGGCTTGGAGTTGGGCACAGATACGCAGTATTTT.

The V gene is TRBV2, the J gene TRBJ2-3; weak D call: TRBD2 (5 bases). Germline CDR1 SNHLY, CDR2 FYNNEI. CDR3 length: 16 residues. The V and J ends lost 8 bases and 6 bases respectively, with 24 bases between them. The CDR3 is CASGGSSLNIGDTQYF. CDR3 sequence (DNA): TGTGCCAGCGGCGGGTCGTCCCTAAATATTGGGGATACGCAGTATTTT.

The rearrangement links TRBV6-6 to TRBJ2-5, with TRBD1 matching over 9 bases. The J call is doubtful: the DNA matches TRBJ2-7 better. Germline CDR1 and CDR2: MNHNY and SVGAGI (reference sequence). The CDR3 spans 14 residues. CDR3: CASSPDRGAYEQYF. CDR3 bases: TGTGCCAGCAGCCCGGACAGGGGAGCCTACGAGCAGTACTTC.

The chain recombines TRBV14 with TRBJ1-3; weak D call: TRBD1 (5 bases). The V end lost 6 bases, the J end lost 0 bases, and 9 bases lay between the germline ends. CDR1 and CDR2 (germline): SGHDN, FVKESK. This CDR3 region has 14 residues. CDR3 region: CASRYTGSGNTIYF. DNA for the CDR3: TGTGCCAGCAGGTACACAGGCTCTGGAAACACCATATATTTT.

The V and J genes are TRBV28 and TRBJ1-6, with D possibly being TRBD1 (5 bases). Germline V CDR1 and CDR2: MDHEN, SYDVKM. V dropped 10 bases and J dropped 10 bases, with 23 bases sitting between them. The CDR3 is 15 residues long. CDR3 sequence reads: CATLAGGGWGSPLHF. DNA of the CDR3: TGTGCCACTCTCGCGGGGGGAGGTTGGGGATCACCCCTCCACTTT.

This chain uses TRBV6-1 with TRBJ2-1, with 9 bases lining up with TRBD2. V lost 2 bases and J lost 6; bases outside the gene matches: 8. The CDR3 is made up of 16 amino acids. Germline V gene data show CDR1 as MNHNS and CDR2 as SASEGT. CDR3 sequence (DNA): TGTGCCAGCAGTGAAAGAGCTAGCGGGGCTACCAATGAGCAGTTCTTC. Amino acids: CASSERASGATNEQFF.

This chain joins TRBV5-5 and TRBJ1-1; 11 bases align to TRBD1. The CDR3 has 16 residues. Germline values: CDR1 SGHKS, CDR2 YYEKEE (reference sequence). V trimming: 1 base; J trimming: 1 base; junction bases outside the gene matches: 3. CDR3 DNA sequence: TGTGCCAGCAGCTTGATCGGACAGGGGGCGAACACTGAAGCTTTCTTT. It specifies CASSLIGQGANTEAFF.

The chain couples TRBV30 to TRBJ1-1, with 9 bases fitting TRBD1. With V trimmed by 3 bases and J by 0 bases, 5 bases remained unmatched. The CDR3 loop spans 15 amino acids. The germline V gene has CDR1 GTSNPN and CDR2 SVGIG (reference sequence). The DNA of the CDR3 is TGTGCCTGGAGCCGGACAGGGGCTATGAACACTGAAGCTTTCTTT. It specifies CAWSRTGAMNTEAFF.

This chain links TRBV15 with TRBJ2-1; 11 bases fit TRBD2. V gave up 0 bases and J gave up 7 bases; unmatched junction bases: 5. CDR1 LNHNV and CDR2 YYDKDF come from the germline V gene (reference sequence). This CDR3 region has 16 residues. The CDR3 nucleotides are TGTGCCACCAGCAGAGACCTAGCGGGGGGCTCTAATGAGCAGTTCTTC. It is translated as CATSRDLAGGSNEQFF.

The CDR3 sequence is CASRRPRDRGTEAFF. CDR3 bases: TGTGCCAGCAGAAGACCTCGGGACAGGGGTACTGAAGCTTTCTTT. The rearrangement joins TRBV11-3 to TRBJ1-1; 10 bases are shared with TRBD1. There are 15 residues in the CDR3. Per the germline V gene, CDR1 is SGHNT and CDR2 is YENEEA. Trimming at V came to 6 bases and at J to 5 bases, leaving 9 bases not matched to a gene.

By its share, this clone is medium-sized (0.01 to 0.1%). This chain uses TRBV18 with TRBJ1-1, with D possibly being TRBD1 (6 bases). Trimming shortened V by 4 bases and J by 6 bases, and 12 bases separated the two germline ends. The CDR3 runs 13 residues. From germline, CDR1 is KGHSH and CDR2 LQKENI. The CDR3 is CASSLKQGAEAFF. The CDR3 DNA is TGTGCCAGCTCACTAAAACAGGGCGCTGAAGCTTTCTTT.

CDR3 sequence reads: CASSVFPGEGEAFF. CDR3 DNA: TGTGCCAGCAGCGTCTTCCCGGGGGAGGGTGAAGCTTTCTTT. The V and J genes are TRBV9 and TRBJ1-1; tentative D call: TRBD1 (5 bases). Germline V lookup: CDR1 SGDLS, CDR2 YYNGEE. The CDR3 has 14 amino acids. Trimming pared 2 bases from V and 7 bases from J, leaving 15 bases between.

CDR3 residues: CASTERWTGNNEQFF. Written as DNA, the CDR3 is TGTGCCAGCACCGAACGTTGGACAGGGAACAATGAGCAGTTCTTC. This chain links TRBV6-1 with TRBJ2-1; TRBD1 aligns across 8 bases. Germline V gene data show CDR1 as MNHNS and CDR2 as SASEGT. After removal of 7 bases from V and 5 bases from J, the junction contained 10 bases not matched to a gene. The CDR3 spans 15 residues.

V usage is TRBV5-4 and J usage is TRBJ2-1, with 12 nucleotides matching TRBD2. Germline V gene data show CDR1 as SGHNT and CDR2 as YYREEE (reference sequence). The V gene end was trimmed by 0 bases and the J gene end by 5 bases; junction bases not matched to a gene: 9. The CDR3 loop spans 18 amino acids. The CDR3 protein is CASSLAVTSGGNHNEQFF. CDR3 in DNA: TGTGCCAGCAGCTTGGCGGTTACTAGCGGGGGGAACCACAATGAGCAGTTCTTC.

This chain uses TRBV28 with TRBJ1-5; 9 bases line up with TRBD1. This CDR3 spans 15 amino acids. The junction had 8 bases not matched to a gene; V was cut back by 5 bases and J by 6 bases. In germline, CDR1 is MDHEN, CDR2 SYDVKM. CDR3 in amino acids: CASSKEGQGSQPQHF. In nucleotides, the CDR3 is TGTGCCAGCAGTAAAGAGGGACAGGGAAGTCAGCCCCAGCATTTT.